Listed below are T cell receptor beta chains from one sample, sequenced in a study of regulatory T cells. Clones were read by immunoSEQ multiplex PCR, and TCRdb kept only the in-frame ones, dropping some. Here the sample spans about 28,000 clones, 85% to 95% being singletons. Material for sequencing was conventional CD4+ T cells sorted from blood. These receptors came from a person aged 18 to 35 with CD3G deficiency. Each CDR3 is given with its conserved first and last residue. Fields, in order: V gene, J gene, D gene, CDR3 length, clone size, CDR3 DNA, CDR3 protein. A D gene is named only where the DNA matches it firmly. Clone size is not always given. Where it is, it says once, few, many or a class for expanded clones.

TRBV28	TRBJ2-1	TRBD2	15	once	TGTGCCAGCAGTTCCCCGGGACTAGCGGGAAGGGAGCAGTTCTTC	CASSSPGLAGREQFF
TRBV28	TRBJ2-2	.	12	.	TGTGCCAGCAGCCCATGGACCGGGGAGCTGTTTTTT	CASSPWTGELFF
TRBV6-1	TRBJ1-5	TRBD1	13	few	TGTGCCAGCGCAGGACAGGGGAATCAGCCCCAGCATTTT	CASAGQGNQPQHF
TRBV19	TRBJ2-3	TRBD2	13	.	TGTGCCAGTAGTTCCGGGAGGACAGATACGCAGTATTTT	CASSSGRTDTQYF
TRBV15	TRBJ2-1	.	13	.	TGTGCCACCAGCAGAGATCATGGGAACGAGCAGTTCTTC	CATSRDHGNEQFF
TRBV7-3	TRBJ2-1	.	15	.	TGTGCCAGCAGCACCAGGACAGCCTCCTACAATGAGCAGTTCTTC	CASSTRTASYNEQFF
TRBV6-1	TRBJ1-2	TRBD1	14	.	TGTGCCAGCAGCCTCCCGGGACAGGGGGGAGGCTACACCTTC	CASSLPGQGGGYTF
TRBV6-5	TRBJ1-6	TRBD1	14	.	TGTGCCAGCAGTTACTCGAAGACAGGGGGGACCCTCCACTTT	CASSYSKTGGTLHF
TRBV7-2	TRBJ2-3	.	14	once	TGTGCCAGCAGCTTTGGCCCCTTGACAGATACGCAGTATTTT	CASSFGPLTDTQYF
TRBV11-2	TRBJ2-5	TRBD1	14	.	TGTGCCAGCAGCGCGAAACAGGGGCAAGAGACCCAGTACTTC	CASSAKQGQETQYF
TRBV5-1	TRBJ2-3	.	13	.	TGCGCCAGCAGCTTCTCTAGCACAGATACGCAGTATTTT	CASSFSSTDTQYF
TRBV28	TRBJ2-3	TRBD2	17	.	TGTGCCAGCAGTAGCCTTCTCGGGCTAGCGGGAGGTGATACGCAGTATTTT	CASSSLLGLAGGDTQYF
TRBV5-1	TRBJ2-3	TRBD1	15	once	TGCGCCAGCAGCGCCAGCGGGACAGGGGTCGATACGCAGTATTTT	CASSASGTGVDTQYF
TRBV5-8	TRBJ1-6	TRBD1	14	.	TGTGCCAGCAGCACCACAAACAGGGGGCTGTCCCTCCACTTT	CASSTTNRGLSLHF
TRBV28	TRBJ1-1	TRBD1	15	once	TGTGCCAGCAGTTTCCTGGGACAGCCCAGCACTGAAGCTTTCTTT	CASSFLGQPSTEAFF
TRBV12-5	TRBJ1-1	.	11	.	TGTGCTAGTGGTACACAGGGTCGGGCTTTCTTT	CASGTQGRAFF
TRBV19	TRBJ2-2	TRBD2	13	.	TGTGCCAGCGGGGGGGTGAACACCGGGGAGCTGTTTTTT	CASGGVNTGELFF
TRBV7-9	TRBJ2-1	.	14	.	TGTGCCAGCAGCTCGCACCACACCGACAATGAGCAGTTCTTC	CASSSHHTDNEQFF
TRBV25-1	TRBJ2-5	.	13	.	TGTGCCAGCAGTGAGTGGGACCAAGAGACCCAGTACTTC	CASSEWDQETQYF
TRBV28	TRBJ2-6	.	15	.	TGTGCCAGCAGTAACAGGGAATCTGGGGCCAACGTCCTGACTTTC	CASSNRESGANVLTF
TRBV19	TRBJ1-2	.	13	.	TGTGCCAGTAGCCACGCCCGAAGGGATGGCTACACCTTC	CASSHARRDGYTF
TRBV19	TRBJ2-2	TRBD1	17	.	TGTGCCAGTAGTATTCGGACAGGGGGGATCAACACCGGGGAGCTGTTTTTT	CASSIRTGGINTGELFF
TRBV2	TRBJ2-5	.	13	.	TGTGCCAGCAGTCGGGGACCAGGCGGGACCCAGTACTTC	CASSRGPGGTQYF
TRBV2	TRBJ1-6	.	15	.	TGTGCCAGCAGCCCCTTGGAGGGTAGAAATTCACCCCTCCACTTT	CASSPLEGRNSPLHF
TRBV6-1	TRBJ2-7	.	15	.	TGTGCCAGCAGACTCCAGGCAGCCTCCTCCTACGAGCAGTACTTC	CASRLQAASSYEQYF
TRBV5-1	TRBJ2-7	.	13	.	TGCGCCAGCAGCCCCCCCAAACAGACCGAGCAGTACTTC	CASSPPKQTEQYF
TRBV5-1	TRBJ2-1	.	14	.	TGCGCCAGCAGCTGGGGTAGCGGTTACAATGAGCAGTTCTTC	CASSWGSGYNEQFF
TRBV7-8	TRBJ2-7	.	13	.	TGTGCCAGCAGCCTCGGATGGGAATACGAGCAGTACTTC	CASSLGWEYEQYF
TRBV28	TRBJ2-7	TRBD2	14	.	TGTGCCAGCAGTTTACTCGCGGGAGATCAGGCATTGTACTTC	CASSLLAGDQALYF
TRBV10-3	TRBJ2-7	TRBD1	12	.	TGTGCCATCAGTTTACAGGGGGACGAGCAGTACTTC	CAISLQGDEQYF
TRBV6-1	TRBJ1-4	.	16	once	TGTGCCAGCAGTGGCCCGATTTCAGCAACTAATGAAAAACTGTTTTTT	CASSGPISATNEKLFF
TRBV10-3	TRBJ2-5	.	11	.	TGTGCCATCGCAGACAGCGAGACCCAGTACTTC	CAIADSETQYF
TRBV5-1	TRBJ2-3	.	15	.	TGCGCCAGCAGCTTTGGGGATTTTAGCACAGATACGCAGTATTTT	CASSFGDFSTDTQYF
TRBV6-1	TRBJ2-7	.	15	once	TGTGCCAGCAGTGATCCCCGGGTCATCTCCTACGAGCAGTACTTC	CASSDPRVISYEQYF
TRBV5-1	TRBJ1-1	.	13	.	TGCGCCAGCAGCTTGGAACAGAACACTGAAGCTTTCTTT	CASSLEQNTEAFF
TRBV5-1	TRBJ1-6	.	13	.	TGCGCCAGCTTTGACAGCCCTAATTCACCCCTCCACTTT	CASFDSPNSPLHF
TRBV5-1	TRBJ2-3	TRBD2	19	.	TGCGCCAGCAGCTCCCGGGCTAGCGGGGGGGCCCACTTCACAGATACGCAGTATTTT	CASSSRASGGAHFTDTQYF
TRBV6-1	TRBJ2-4	.	15	.	TGTGCCAGCAGTGGGGGGTCTGCGGCCAAAAACATTCAGTACTTC	CASSGGSAAKNIQYF
TRBV4-1	TRBJ2-7	.	15	.	TGCGCCAGCAGCCTCCGGGCAGGGAGCTCCTACGAGCAGTACTTC	CASSLRAGSSYEQYF
TRBV6-9	TRBJ2-7	TRBD1	15	.	TGTGCCAGCGGTGGGCCGGACAGGGAAGCCTACGAGCAGTACTTC	CASGGPDREAYEQYF
TRBV28	TRBJ1-2	.	13	.	TGTGCCAGCAGTTGGACCCTATGGGATGGCTACACCTTC	CASSWTLWDGYTF
TRBV19	TRBJ1-5	TRBD1	15	once	TGTGCCAGTAGTATTAGGGACAGGGTGAATCAGCCCCAGCATTTT	CASSIRDRVNQPQHF
TRBV7-9	TRBJ2-7	.	12	.	TGTGCCAGCAGCTTAGGGGGGCGGGAGCAGTACTTC	CASSLGGREQYF
TRBV6-1	TRBJ2-4	.	19	once	TGTGCCAGCAGTGAAAATTCCTGGACATTCCATATAGCCAAAAACATTCAGTACTTC	CASSENSWTFHIAKNIQYF
TRBV7-9	TRBJ2-7	.	16	.	TGTGCCAGCAGCCCCCTCCCCCCGGGGCACTCCTACGAGCAGTACTTC	CASSPLPPGHSYEQYF